This T cell receptor beta chain emerged from a study of T cells in Graves' hyperthyroidism and ophthalmopathy. Points from the study as a whole: Most clonotypes that expanded in the thyroid above 0.001 also showed up in blood.

RNA transcripts gave rise to amplified TCR beta CDR3 regions. Primed by the HTBI set, a first-round RT-PCR was run on the TCR CDR3. TCRdb re-analysed the multiplex PCR reads in MiXCR, keeping a single row per CDR3 protein. The sample lists approximately 360,000 distinct CDR3 sequences; 20% to 25% were seen once. This clonotype was seen only once. Its specificity is not known. From germline, CDR1 is SGDLS and CDR2 YYNGEE. The V and J ends lost 0 bases and 2 bases respectively, with 15 bases between them. The CDR3 covers 16 residues. Not enrolled were patients with uncontrolled infection, other autoimmune disease, pregnancy or lactation. Clinical symptoms, serum thyroxine, TRAb, thyroid ultrasound and orbital computed tomography established diagnosis.

The clonotype was recovered from a man aged 45-65 years with Graves' hyperthyroidism. Sequencing was done on a sample of blood. The chain has TRBV9 and TRBJ2-7; D possibly uses TRBD1 or TRBD2 (6 bases each). CDR3 DNA: TGTGCCAGCAGCGTAGATCCGGGGGCCCTTCCCTACGAGCAGTACTTC. Protein product: CASSVDPGALPYEQYF.